The 5 T cell receptor beta chains listed next were all sequenced from one sample in a study of cytomegalovirus exposure and HLA in healthy donors. The PCR had 60 Vbeta and 13 Jbeta primers. This table comes from immunoSEQ multiplex PCR, and its TCRdb copy is limited to in-frame clones, with some not included. The table shows 210,000 or so clones, with roughly 84% occurring only once. Sequencing was done on a sample of PBMCs. The receptors originated from a boy younger than 10 in good health and CMV-seronegative.

CDR3 loop: CASLTSHNEQFF. CDR3 DNA: TGTGCCAGCCTTACAAGTCACAATGAGCAGTTCTTC. The chain couples TRBV27 to TRBJ2-1; D ambiguous. The V and J ends lost 8 bases and 5 bases respectively, with 10 bases between them. CDR1 MNHEY and CDR2 SMNVEV come from the germline V gene (reference sequence). The CDR3 spans 12 residues.

The rearrangement uses TRBV14 and TRBJ2-1; D is perhaps TRBD2 (6 bases). With 1 base removed from V and 5 bases from J, the gap between germline ends came to 6 bases. Per the germline V gene, CDR1 is SGHDN and CDR2 is FVKESK. This CDR3 has 13 amino acids. The CDR3 here is CASSQGGNNEQFF. The CDR3, as DNA: TGTGCCAGCAGCCAAGGCGGGAACAATGAGCAGTTCTTC.

The J gene is TRBJ2-1, the V gene TRBV2, with 7 bases aligning to TRBD1. The CDR3 runs 14 residues. The trim removed 4 bases at V and 4 bases at J, leaving 4 bases unmatched. Germline V gene lookup returns CDR1 SNHLY and CDR2 FYNNEI. Here the CDR3 reads CASSVGGGYNEQFF. CDR3 coding DNA: TGTGCCAGCAGTGTAGGGGGCGGTTACAATGAGCAGTTCTTC.

CDR3 loop: CAWIARSNYGYTF. DNA of the CDR3: TGTGCCTGGATTGCGCGTTCTAACTATGGCTACACCTTC. This sequence joins TRBV30 and TRBJ1-2; D call uncertain. The V and J ends lost 4 bases and 0 bases respectively, with 9 bases between them. CDR1 and CDR2 (germline): GTSNPN, SVGIG (reference sequence). The CDR3 sequence is 13 residues long.

The chain has TRBV6-5 and TRBJ1-2; D is unresolved. The ends were cut back, 5 bases at V and 2 bases at J, with 9 bases in the middle. The germline V gene has CDR1 MNHEY and CDR2 SVGAGI. The CDR3 has 13 residues. CDR3 in amino acids: CASSEMRNYGYTF. CDR3 in DNA: TGTGCCAGCAGTGAAATGAGGAACTATGGCTACACCTTC.